The entry below gives a single TCR beta chain sequence along with its context. Assay used: immunoSEQ multiplex PCR; TCRdb lists only in-frame clones, some missing. The table lists approximately 20,000 clones, approximately 84% of them singletons. Germline V gene data show CDR1 as MDHEN and CDR2 as SYDVKM. The trim removed 6 bases at V and 3 bases at J, leaving 10 bases unmatched. CDR3 length: 15 residues. The record originates from a study of blood T cell repertoires in COVID-19. The chain uses TRBV28 and TRBJ2-7; 8 positions agree with TRBD2. The sequenced sample consisted of peripheral blood. The clonotype was recovered from a human donor with active COVID-19. The donor label of this sample is uncertain. In DNA, the CDR3 is TGTGCCAGCAGCACTCCCGGACTAGCCAACTACGAGCAGTACTTC. It specifies CASSTPGLANYEQYF.